This TCR beta chain derives from a study of T cells after yellow fever vaccination. Looking at the study overall: Preparation of the low-cell-number fractions used SMART-Seq v4 Ultra Low Input. Overall study results and limits: The CD4 and CD8 compartments had a small share of their clonotypes in common. The presence of abundant clonotypes contaminating from the bulk population was possible in FACS-sorted repertoires.

In regard to this clonotype: Its matching antigen is unknown.

Germline CDR1 and CDR2: ENHRY and SYGVKD. The CDR3 extends over 14 amino acids. Germline trimming cut 6 bases from V and 2 bases from J; bases unmatched to any gene: 6. TCRdb re-derived calls from the 5' RACE reads in MiXCR, one entry per CDR3 protein. The sample shows approximately 330,000 distinct CDR3 sequences, approximately 4% of them seen only once. This sequence joins TRBV10-3 and TRBJ1-1; 7 nucleotides align to TRBD1. The sequence was obtained from a man between 18 and 35 years old who received the YFV17D yellow fever vaccine. The specimen was PBMCs, collected 5 days after the yellow fever booster vaccination. The CDR3 nucleotides are TGTGCCATCAGAACAGGGGTTACCAACACTGAAGCTTTCTTT. It specifies CAIRTGVTNTEAFF.